What follows describes a single TCR beta chain. What this receptor recognizes is not known. No much larger clonotype is one base removed from it; base qualities were not supplied. A patient counted as having stable Graves' hyperthyroidism if no progression to ophthalmopathy occurred over 18 months of follow-up. Hyperthyroidism patients were newly diagnosed, with disease duration under 2 months, and aged 18 to 65 years. Patients with uncontrolled infections, other autoimmune diseases, pregnancy or lactation were excluded. Diagnoses were established on the basis of clinical symptoms, serum thyroxine and TRAb, thyroid ultrasound, and orbital computed tomography. PBMCs were separated from under 11 ml of fresh peripheral blood using Ficoll-Paque density gradient centrifugation. Total RNA was extracted using Trizol reagent, and RNA quality was assessed on an Agilent 2100 Bioanalyzer. The data originate from a study of T cells in Graves' hyperthyroidism and ophthalmopathy (dated by TCRdb to between 2018 and 2021). Background for the entire study: Peripheral blood samples were taken at initial diagnosis, before any treatment was given. To identify distinguishing TCR V-J signatures, a discovery cohort of about 100 patients was used, comprising 43 with Graves' ophthalmopathy and around 60 with stable Graves' hyperthyroidism. An independent validation cohort of 18 to 20 hyperthyroidism patients and 17 patients who later progressed to ophthalmopathy tested prospective prediction of ophthalmopathy. The 75 to 100 discovery patients were divided at random into training and test sets in a 7:3 ratio. Thyroid tissue and blood T-cell repertoires from about six Graves' hyperthyroidism patients were also compared in the study. After blood sampling, hyperthyroidism patients were treated with methimazole at a starting dose of 30 mg daily, and ophthalmopathy patients were treated with high-dose intravenous methylprednisolone. The paper describes TCR Vbeta CDR3 sequencing of 120 to 150 peripheral blood samples, made up of around 41 ophthalmopathy patients, 70 to 80 hyperthyroidism patients and some 17 progressor patients.

What the study reported, not specific to this receptor: In cross-validation, a model built on a 13 V-J signature told ophthalmopathy apart from stable hyperthyroidism with under 90% sensitivity and about 81% specificity, and in testing the same model reached 80%/75%. Most expanded thyroid clonotypes (frequency above 0.001) were also detected in blood, a finding suggesting that blood repertoires may reflect thyroid immune responses. No statistical method was used to set the sample size in advance, and investigators knew the group allocation. In validation, progression to ophthalmopathy was predicted by the model with 70.59% sensitivity and just over 72% specificity, a median of around 6.5 months before onset.

The TCR beta CDR3 regions were amplified from RNA transcripts. A first-round RT-PCR of the TCR CDR3 used the HTBI primer set with the Qiagen OneStep RT-PCR kit. The libraries were constructed in a second round of multiplex PCR and then size-selected and purified. The libraries were sequenced on an Illumina HiSeq2000 using paired-end 100 bp reads. The paper's data handling went like this. Raw data were processed with SOAPnuke, discarding reads with adapters, uncalled bases, mean Phred below 15, or no exact constant-primer or identifier match. COPE v1.2.5 was used to merge the high-quality paired reads, and each unique nucleotide sequence was defined as a clonotype. MiTCR v1.1 was used to align clonotypes to the IMGT TRBV, TRBD and TRBJ reference segments. The analysis included only V-J combinations with a frequency above 0.0001, which together covered roughly 99% of the repertoires. A TCS score was defined as the ratio between F50 (clonal expansion) and ExV (chaos), using BLOSUM62-based TCRdist between CDR3 peptides within each V-J. Welch's t-statistics and random forest reduced 450 to 600 V-J features to around 14, which were used in a naive Bayes classifier (R e1071). The public reads were reanalyzed by TCRdb: fastp trimming at Q25, MiXCR alignment, in-frame beta chains only. Every CDR3 protein is listed once, alongside the most common genes and DNA of its rows. Clone size and V and J calls follow TCRdb, not the original study. This sample comprises about 690,000 distinct CDR3 sequences, roughly a sixth of them detected only once. The top ten clones comprise about 16% of the sample.

The germline V gene gives CDR1 as MNHNS and CDR2 as SASEGT. V gives up 3 bases and J gives up 4 bases, and the segment between their germline ends measures 6 bases. There are 13 amino acids in the CDR3, from cysteine to phenylalanine inclusive. Only the CDR3 part of the read is kept: 39 bases, read in frame from the first base. The sequence derives from a man aged 45 to 65 with Graves' hyperthyroidism. Sequenced: blood. The sequence links TRBV6-1 to TRBJ1-4, with the D gene too uncertain to name. The DNA sequence is TGTGCCAGCAGTGACACAGATAATGAAAAACTGTTTTTT. Translated, this is CASSDTDNEKLFF.